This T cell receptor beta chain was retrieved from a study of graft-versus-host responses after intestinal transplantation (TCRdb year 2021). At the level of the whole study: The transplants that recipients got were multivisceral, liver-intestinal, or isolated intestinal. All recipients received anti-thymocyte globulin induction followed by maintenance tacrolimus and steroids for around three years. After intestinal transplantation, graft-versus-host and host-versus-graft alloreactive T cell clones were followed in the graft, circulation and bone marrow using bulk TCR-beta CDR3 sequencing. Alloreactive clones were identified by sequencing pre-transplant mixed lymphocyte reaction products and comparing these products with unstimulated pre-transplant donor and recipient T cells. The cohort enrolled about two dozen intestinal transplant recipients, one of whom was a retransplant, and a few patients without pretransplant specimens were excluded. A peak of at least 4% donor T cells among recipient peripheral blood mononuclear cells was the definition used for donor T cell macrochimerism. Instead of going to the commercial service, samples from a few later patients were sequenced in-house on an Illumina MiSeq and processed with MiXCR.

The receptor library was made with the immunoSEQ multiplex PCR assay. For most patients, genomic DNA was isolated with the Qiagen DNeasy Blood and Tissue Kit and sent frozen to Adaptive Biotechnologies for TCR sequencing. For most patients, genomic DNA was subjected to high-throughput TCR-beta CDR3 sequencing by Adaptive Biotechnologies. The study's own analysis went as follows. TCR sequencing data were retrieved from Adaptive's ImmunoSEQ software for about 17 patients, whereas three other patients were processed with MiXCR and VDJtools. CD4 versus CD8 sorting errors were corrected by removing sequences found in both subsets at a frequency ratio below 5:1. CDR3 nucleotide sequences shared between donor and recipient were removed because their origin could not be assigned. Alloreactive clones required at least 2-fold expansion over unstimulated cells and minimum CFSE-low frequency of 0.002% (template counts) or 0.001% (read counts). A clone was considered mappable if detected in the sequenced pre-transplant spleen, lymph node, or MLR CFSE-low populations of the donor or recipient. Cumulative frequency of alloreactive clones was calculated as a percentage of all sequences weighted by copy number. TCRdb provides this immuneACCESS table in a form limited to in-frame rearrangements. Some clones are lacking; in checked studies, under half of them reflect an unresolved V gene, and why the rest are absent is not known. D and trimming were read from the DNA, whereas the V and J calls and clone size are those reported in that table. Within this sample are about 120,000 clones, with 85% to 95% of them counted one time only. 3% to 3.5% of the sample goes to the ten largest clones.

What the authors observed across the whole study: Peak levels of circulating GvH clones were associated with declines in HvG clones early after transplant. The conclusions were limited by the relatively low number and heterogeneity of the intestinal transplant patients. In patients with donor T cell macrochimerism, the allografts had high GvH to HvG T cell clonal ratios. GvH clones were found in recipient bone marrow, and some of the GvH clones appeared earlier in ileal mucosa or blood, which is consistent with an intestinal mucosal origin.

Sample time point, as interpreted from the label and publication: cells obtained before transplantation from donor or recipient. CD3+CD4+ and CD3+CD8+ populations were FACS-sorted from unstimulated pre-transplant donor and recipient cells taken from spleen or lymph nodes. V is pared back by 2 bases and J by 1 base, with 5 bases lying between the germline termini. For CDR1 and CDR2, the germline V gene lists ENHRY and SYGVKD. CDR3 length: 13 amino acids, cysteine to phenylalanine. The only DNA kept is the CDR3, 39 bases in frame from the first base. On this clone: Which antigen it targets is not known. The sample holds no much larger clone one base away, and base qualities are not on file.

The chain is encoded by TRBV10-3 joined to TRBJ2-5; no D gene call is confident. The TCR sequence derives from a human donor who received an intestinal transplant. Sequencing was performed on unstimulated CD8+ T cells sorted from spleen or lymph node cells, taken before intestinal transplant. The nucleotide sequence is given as TGTGCCATCAGTGAGACACTCCAAGAGACCCAGTACTTC. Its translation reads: CAISETLQETQYF.